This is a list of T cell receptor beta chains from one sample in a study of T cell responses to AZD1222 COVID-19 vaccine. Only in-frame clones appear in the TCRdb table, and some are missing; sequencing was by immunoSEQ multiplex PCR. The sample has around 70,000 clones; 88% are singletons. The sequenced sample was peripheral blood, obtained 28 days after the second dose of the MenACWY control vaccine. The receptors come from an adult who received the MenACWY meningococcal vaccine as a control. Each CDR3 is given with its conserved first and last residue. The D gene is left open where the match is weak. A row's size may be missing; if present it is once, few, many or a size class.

DNA: TGTGCCAGCAGTCCCTGGGGTGGTGTTTCACCCCTCCACTTT; CDR3: CASSPWGGVSPLHF; V: TRBV28; length: 14; D: .; size: .; J: TRBJ1-6
DNA: TGTGCCAGCAGCCCAGAGTGGATAGGGAACACTGAAGCTTTCTTT; CDR3: CASSPEWIGNTEAFF; V: TRBV7-8; length: 15; D: .; size: .; J: TRBJ1-1
DNA: TGCGCCAGCAGCTTGAACTTGGGCGCTGAAGCTTTCTTT; CDR3: CASSLNLGAEAFF; V: TRBV5-1; length: 13; D: .; size: .; J: TRBJ1-1
DNA: TGTGCCAGCAGGGTCGGGACTAGAAGCCTAGTTAACACAGATACGCAGTATTTT; CDR3: CASRVGTRSLVNTDTQYF; V: TRBV27; length: 18; D: TRBD2; size: .; J: TRBJ2-3
DNA: TGTGCCAGCAGGCGTGGGACAGGGATTGATTCACCCCTCCACTTT; CDR3: CASRRGTGIDSPLHF; V: TRBV11-2; length: 15; D: TRBD1; size: .; J: TRBJ1-6
DNA: TGTGCCAGCAGCCCCCAGGACACAGATACGCAGTATTTT; CDR3: CASSPQDTDTQYF; V: TRBV3-1/TRBV3-2; length: 13; D: .; size: once; J: TRBJ2-3
DNA: TGTGCCAGCCGGGGGCAGGGGGCAGGCTATGGCTACACCTTC; CDR3: CASRGQGAGYGYTF; V: TRBV28; length: 14; D: TRBD1; size: .; J: TRBJ1-2
DNA: TGCGCCAGCAGCTTAGGTGGCTTGAACACTGAAGCTTTCTTT; CDR3: CASSLGGLNTEAFF; V: TRBV5-1; length: 14; D: .; size: .; J: TRBJ1-1
DNA: TGCGCCAGCAGCTTGGGGGACAGCACAGATACGCAGTATTTT; CDR3: CASSLGDSTDTQYF; V: TRBV5-1; length: 14; D: .; size: .; J: TRBJ2-3
DNA: TGTGCCAGCAGAGACGACAGTTATAATTCACCCCTCCACTTT; CDR3: CASRDDSYNSPLHF; V: TRBV28; length: 14; D: .; size: .; J: TRBJ1-6
DNA: TGTGCCAGCAGTTTACAGGGCGCGGTGAACACTGAAGCTTTCTTT; CDR3: CASSLQGAVNTEAFF; V: TRBV27; length: 15; D: .; size: .; J: TRBJ1-1
DNA: TGTGCCAGCTCACCATTAAATAGGGGTGAGCAGTTCTTC; CDR3: CASSPLNRGEQFF; V: TRBV18; length: 13; D: .; size: few; J: TRBJ2-1
DNA: TGTGCCAGCACCTCAGGGCCGGCTGGCTACACCTTC; CDR3: CASTSGPAGYTF; V: TRBV28; length: 12; D: .; size: .; J: TRBJ1-2
DNA: TGTGCCAGCAGTTCGAAGGGGGCTGGCAATCAGCCCCAGCATTTT; CDR3: CASSSKGAGNQPQHF; V: TRBV28; length: 15; D: TRBD1; size: .; J: TRBJ1-5
DNA: TGTGCCAGCACCTTAAGTGAGGAGCTGTTTTTT; CDR3: CASTLSEELFF; V: TRBV12-3/TRBV12-4; length: 11; D: .; size: .; J: TRBJ2-2
DNA: TGTGCCAGCAGCTTAGGCCTGTCTCCCTACGAGCAGTACTTC; CDR3: CASSLGLSPYEQYF; V: TRBV7-9; length: 14; D: .; size: .; J: TRBJ2-7
DNA: TGTGCCAGCAGCTCTTCATGGGGAGAAGCTTTCTTT; CDR3: CASSSSWGEAFF; V: TRBV7-8; length: 12; D: .; size: .; J: TRBJ1-1
DNA: TGTGCCAGCAGTCCCGGACAAAATGAGCAGTTCTTC; CDR3: CASSPGQNEQFF; V: TRBV6-5; length: 12; D: .; size: .; J: TRBJ2-1
DNA: TGTGCCAGCTCACCAACCATAGAGGCTGGGGCCAACGTCCTGACTTTC; CDR3: CASSPTIEAGANVLTF; V: TRBV18; length: 16; D: .; size: .; J: TRBJ2-6
DNA: TGTGCCAGTAGAGAGCTTTATAGCAATCAGCCCCAGCATTTT; CDR3: CASRELYSNQPQHF; V: TRBV19; length: 14; D: .; size: .; J: TRBJ1-5
DNA: TGTGCCAGTAGCACCCAGGCGGGCACGCAGTATTTT; CDR3: CASSTQAGTQYF; V: TRBV19; length: 12; D: .; size: .; J: TRBJ2-3
DNA: TGTGCCAGCAGTTTAGGGGGAAGTGTGAATCAGCCCCAGCATTTT; CDR3: CASSLGGSVNQPQHF; V: TRBV28; length: 15; D: .; size: .; J: TRBJ1-5
DNA: TGTGCCAGTAGTAGGCCCCCCGGGGCAGGATGGTACCAAGAGACCCAGTACTTC; CDR3: CASSRPPGAGWYQETQYF; V: TRBV19; length: 18; D: .; size: once; J: TRBJ2-5
DNA: TGTGCCAGTAGTGCTCCGGGCCCAGGGATCCACGAGCAGTACTTC; CDR3: CASSAPGPGIHEQYF; V: TRBV19; length: 15; D: .; size: .; J: TRBJ2-7
DNA: TGTGCCAGCAGCCCGGGGACTACCAGGTACGAGCAGTACTTC; CDR3: CASSPGTTRYEQYF; V: TRBV5-4; length: 14; D: TRBD2; size: .; J: TRBJ2-7
DNA: TGTGCCAGCAGCCAAGGGGGGGAGAACACTGAAGCTTTCTTT; CDR3: CASSQGGENTEAFF; V: TRBV4-2; length: 14; D: .; size: .; J: TRBJ1-1
DNA: TGTGCCGGACGGACTAGCGGGAGGTCGTCCTACGAGCAGTACTTC; CDR3: CAGRTSGRSSYEQYF; V: TRBV2; length: 15; D: TRBD2; size: .; J: TRBJ2-7
DNA: TGTGCCAGCAGCTTCGGGACAGGGTATGGCTACACCTTC; CDR3: CASSFGTGYGYTF; V: TRBV7-2; length: 13; D: TRBD1; size: few; J: TRBJ1-2
DNA: TGTGCCAGCAGCTCCCTAATAGGGTACACTGAAGCTTTCTTT; CDR3: CASSSLIGYTEAFF; V: TRBV7-9; length: 14; D: .; size: .; J: TRBJ1-1
DNA: TGTGCCAGCAGCTTCGGGACACCTTCGAACACCGGGGAGCTGTTTTTT; CDR3: CASSFGTPSNTGELFF; V: TRBV7-3; length: 16; D: .; size: .; J: TRBJ2-2
DNA: TGCGCCAGCAGCTTGAATATGGCGGGGAACCAAGGCGAGCAGTACTTC; CDR3: CASSLNMAGNQGEQYF; V: TRBV5-1; length: 16; D: .; size: .; J: TRBJ2-7
DNA: TGTGCCAGCACTACCATCCGGGCACCCCTCCACTTT; CDR3: CASTTIRAPLHF; V: TRBV2; length: 12; D: .; size: .; J: TRBJ1-6
DNA: TGTGCCAGCAGCCCGCTGGGACAGGGGACTTCACCCCTCCACTTT; CDR3: CASSPLGQGTSPLHF; V: TRBV9; length: 15; D: TRBD1; size: .; J: TRBJ1-6
DNA: TGTGCCAGCAGTCTTCTAGCGGGCAGCTCCTACGAGCAGTACTTC; CDR3: CASSLLAGSSYEQYF; V: TRBV6-5; length: 15; D: TRBD2; size: .; J: TRBJ2-7
DNA: TGTGCCAGCAGTGCGCCGACAGGGAGTGTGGACGGCTACACCTTC; CDR3: CASSAPTGSVDGYTF; V: TRBV28; length: 15; D: TRBD1; size: .; J: TRBJ1-2
DNA: TGTGCCAGCAGTTTATCTAGGACCTATCAGCCCCAGCATTTT; CDR3: CASSLSRTYQPQHF; V: TRBV27; length: 14; D: .; size: .; J: TRBJ1-5